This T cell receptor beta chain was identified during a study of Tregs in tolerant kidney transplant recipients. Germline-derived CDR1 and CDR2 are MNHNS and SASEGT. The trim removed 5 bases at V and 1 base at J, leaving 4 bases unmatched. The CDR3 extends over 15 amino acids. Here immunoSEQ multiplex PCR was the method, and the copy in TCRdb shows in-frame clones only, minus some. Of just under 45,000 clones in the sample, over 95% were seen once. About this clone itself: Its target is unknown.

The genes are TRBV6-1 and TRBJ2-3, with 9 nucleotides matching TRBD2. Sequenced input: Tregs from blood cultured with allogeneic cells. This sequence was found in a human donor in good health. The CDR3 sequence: CASSFRTSGTDTQYF. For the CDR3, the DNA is TGTGCCAGCAGTTTTAGGACTAGCGGCACAGATACGCAGTATTTT.